This is a list of T cell receptor beta chains from one sample in a study of patients with pleural tuberculosis. TCRdb reprocessed the reads via MiXCR and lists one record per CDR3 protein. In the table there are around 49,000 distinct CDR3 sequences, 6% to 8% of which are singletons. The receptors were gathered from a human donor with pleural tuberculosis. The CDR3 runs from the conserved cysteine through the conserved F or W. D genes are given only for firm matches. Clone size, where shown, is once, few, many, or a class for clones that have expanded.

J: TRBJ1-4; D: TRBD1; V: TRBV11-1; size: many; DNA: TGTGCCAGCAGCCCACAGGGGCCGTATGAAAAACTGTTTTTT; CDR3: CASSPQGPYEKLFF
J: TRBJ1-1; D: TRBD1; V: TRBV5-4; size: many; DNA: TGTGCCAGCAGCTTGGGAGGGACAGGGGACACTGAAGCTTTCTTT; CDR3: CASSLGGTGDTEAFF
J: TRBJ2-5; D: -; V: TRBV20-1; size: many; DNA: TGCAGTGCCCCCCAGTCCCCCTCGGGGGAGACCCAGTACTTC; CDR3: CSAPQSPSGETQYF
J: TRBJ2-5; D: -; V: TRBV27; size: many; DNA: TGTGCCAGCAGTTTTCCGGGGGCAGAGACCCAGTACTTC; CDR3: CASSFPGAETQYF
J: TRBJ1-2; D: -; V: TRBV29-1; size: few; DNA: TGCAGCGTTGGACAGCTGACTAACTATGGCTACACCTTC; CDR3: CSVGQLTNYGYTF
J: TRBJ1-1; D: TRBD1; V: TRBV7-2; size: -; DNA: TGTGCCAGCAGCTTCGCCGGACAGGGGGACACTGAAGCTTTCTTT; CDR3: CASSFAGQGDTEAFF
J: TRBJ2-7; D: TRBD2; V: TRBV28; size: many; DNA: TGTGCCAGCACCGTGACTAGCCCGACCTACGAGCAGTACTTC; CDR3: CASTVTSPTYEQYF
J: TRBJ2-1; D: -; V: TRBV29-1; size: few; DNA: TGCAGCGCCGAGCCCCCAGGGAATGAGCAGTTCTTC; CDR3: CSAEPPGNEQFF
J: TRBJ2-1; D: -; V: TRBV19; size: many; DNA: TGTGCCAGTAGTGACGGGACGCCAACTAACAATGAGCAGTTCTTC; CDR3: CASSDGTPTNNEQFF
J: TRBJ2-1; D: -; V: TRBV6-2/TRBV6-3; size: -; DNA: TGTGCCAGCAGACGGGGCAATGAGCAGTTCTTC; CDR3: CASRRGNEQFF
J: TRBJ2-1; D: -; V: TRBV12-3/TRBV12-4; size: many; DNA: TGTGCCAGCAGTCCCCACCCCCTCAGGACCTACAATGAGCAGTTCTTC; CDR3: CASSPHPLRTYNEQFF
J: TRBJ2-5; D: -; V: TRBV4-2; size: few; DNA: TGTGCCAGCAGCCCCCCGGCCCCATCGGAGACCCAGTACTTC; CDR3: CASSPPAPSETQYF